Listed below are T cell receptor beta chains from one sample, sequenced in a study of cytomegalovirus exposure and HLA in healthy donors. The data were produced by immunoSEQ multiplex PCR, yet TCRdb's version contains in-frame clones alone and is incomplete. This sample yields roughly 97,000 clones, of which around 80% are seen a single time; roughly 5.4% belongs to the top ten. Input material: PBMCs. These receptors came from a young woman in good health and CMV-seropositive. Each CDR3 is given with its conserved first and last residue. A D gene is named only where the DNA matches it firmly. Clone size is stated in some rows and not others, as once, few, many or a class when expanded.

d_call: TRBD1
v_call: TRBV6-5
j_call: TRBJ1-5
clone_size: .
cdr3_length: 14
cdr3_nt: TGTGCCAGCAGAAGGACAGGTCCGGATGGGCCCCAGCATTTT
cdr3_aa: CASRRTGPDGPQHF

d_call: TRBD2
v_call: TRBV28
j_call: TRBJ2-5
clone_size: .
cdr3_length: 20
cdr3_nt: TGTGCCAGCAGTACCCGGGACAGAACATCCGGGACTAGCGGAGCACGGATCCAGTACTTC
cdr3_aa: CASSTRDRTSGTSGARIQYF

d_call: TRBD2
v_call: TRBV13
j_call: TRBJ2-1
clone_size: .
cdr3_length: 15
cdr3_nt: TGTGCCAGCAGCTCGCCCGGACTAGCCGGGAATGAGCAGTTCTTC
cdr3_aa: CASSSPGLAGNEQFF

d_call: .
v_call: TRBV6-4
j_call: TRBJ1-6
clone_size: .
cdr3_length: 15
cdr3_nt: TGTGCCAGCAGTGGCGCTGAGGACAGCGGTTCACCCCTCCACTTT
cdr3_aa: CASSGAEDSGSPLHF

d_call: TRBD2
v_call: TRBV27
j_call: TRBJ2-1
clone_size: .
cdr3_length: 14
cdr3_nt: TGTGCCAGCAGTTCGGGACTAGACTACAATGAGCAGTTCTTC
cdr3_aa: CASSSGLDYNEQFF

d_call: TRBD2
v_call: TRBV18
j_call: TRBJ2-5
clone_size: .
cdr3_length: 15
cdr3_nt: TGTGCCAGCTCACCACCGGGCGGGAGAGAAAAGACCCAGTACTTC
cdr3_aa: CASSPPGGREKTQYF

d_call: TRBD2
v_call: TRBV6-1
j_call: TRBJ2-5
clone_size: once
cdr3_length: 13
cdr3_nt: TGTGCCAGCAGGCCTAGCGGGAGTGAGGTAGAGTACTTC
cdr3_aa: CASRPSGSEVEYF

d_call: .
v_call: TRBV6-5
j_call: TRBJ2-1
clone_size: .
cdr3_length: 15
cdr3_nt: TGTGCCAGCAGTCCCGTCGGGAGTATCTACAATGAGCAGTTCTTC
cdr3_aa: CASSPVGSIYNEQFF

d_call: .
v_call: TRBV7-2
j_call: TRBJ2-7
clone_size: .
cdr3_length: 14
cdr3_nt: TGTGCCAGCAGCTTTGACAGGAGCTCCTACGAGCAGTACTTC
cdr3_aa: CASSFDRSSYEQYF

d_call: .
v_call: TRBV30
j_call: TRBJ1-5
clone_size: few
cdr3_length: 16
cdr3_nt: TGTGCCTGGAGTGTACCGTACGGCAGGGTGACTCAGCCCCAGCATTTT
cdr3_aa: CAWSVPYGRVTQPQHF

d_call: TRBD1
v_call: TRBV7-6
j_call: TRBJ2-7
clone_size: .
cdr3_length: 16
cdr3_nt: TGTGCCAGCAGCCCACTCTCCGGACAGGGTGTCTACGAGCAGTACTTC
cdr3_aa: CASSPLSGQGVYEQYF

d_call: TRBD2
v_call: TRBV6-5
j_call: TRBJ2-1
clone_size: .
cdr3_length: 14
cdr3_nt: TGTGCCACCCGGACTAGCGGGAACTACAATGAGCAGTTCTTC
cdr3_aa: CATRTSGNYNEQFF

d_call: .
v_call: TRBV5-6
j_call: TRBJ2-1
clone_size: few
cdr3_length: 11
cdr3_nt: TGTGCCAGCAGCTTGGACAGAGAGCAGTTCTTC
cdr3_aa: CASSLDREQFF

d_call: TRBD2
v_call: TRBV19
j_call: TRBJ2-7
clone_size: .
cdr3_length: 15
cdr3_nt: TGTGCCAGTAGTATGCTGGCGGGAGCTACCTACGAGCAGTACTTC
cdr3_aa: CASSMLAGATYEQYF

d_call: .
v_call: TRBV12-5
j_call: TRBJ1-1
clone_size: .
cdr3_length: 15
cdr3_nt: TGCGCTAGTGGTTTGAGGGGGGGCTTGAACACTGAAGCTTTCTTT
cdr3_aa: CASGLRGGLNTEAFF

d_call: .
v_call: TRBV5-6
j_call: TRBJ1-5
clone_size: .
cdr3_length: 14
cdr3_nt: TGTGCCAGCAGCGCGGCAGCCGGGGATCAGCCCCAGCATTTT
cdr3_aa: CASSAAAGDQPQHF

d_call: .
v_call: TRBV5-1
j_call: TRBJ2-5
clone_size: .
cdr3_length: 13
cdr3_nt: TGCGCCAGCAGCCGAGGCGTGCAAGAGACCCAGTACTTC
cdr3_aa: CASSRGVQETQYF

d_call: .
v_call: TRBV2
j_call: TRBJ2-2
clone_size: .
cdr3_length: 12
cdr3_nt: TGTGCCAGGAGCGCGAACACCGGGGAGCTGTTTTTT
cdr3_aa: CARSANTGELFF

d_call: TRBD2
v_call: TRBV5-4
j_call: TRBJ2-1
clone_size: .
cdr3_length: 20
cdr3_nt: TGTGCCAGCAGCTCCCTCAGGACTAGCGGGAGCCGAACTTTCGACAATGAGCAGTTCTTC
cdr3_aa: CASSSLRTSGSRTFDNEQFF

d_call: .
v_call: TRBV28
j_call: TRBJ2-1
clone_size: few
cdr3_length: 14
cdr3_nt: TGTGCCAGCAGTTTATCGCTAGTCGCAAGTGAGCAGTTCTTC
cdr3_aa: CASSLSLVASEQFF

d_call: .
v_call: TRBV5-6
j_call: TRBJ1-6
clone_size: .
cdr3_length: 17
cdr3_nt: TGTGCCAGCAGCTTCGGGACAATGAGCTCCTATAATTCACCCCTCCACTTT
cdr3_aa: CASSFGTMSSYNSPLHF

d_call: TRBD1
v_call: TRBV29-1
j_call: TRBJ2-7
clone_size: .
cdr3_length: 13
cdr3_nt: TGCAGCGTTGCACAGGGGGAAACCTACGAGCAGTACTTC
cdr3_aa: CSVAQGETYEQYF

d_call: TRBD1
v_call: TRBV4-1
j_call: TRBJ1-6
clone_size: few
cdr3_length: 17
cdr3_nt: TGCGCCAGCAGCCAAGATCTACGGGGACAGGGGAATTCACCCCTCCACTTT
cdr3_aa: CASSQDLRGQGNSPLHF

d_call: TRBD2
v_call: TRBV5-4
j_call: TRBJ2-7
clone_size: .
cdr3_length: 15
cdr3_nt: TGTGCCAGCAGCTTGCTTTTGCCTAGCGGCTACGAGCAGTACTTC
cdr3_aa: CASSLLLPSGYEQYF

d_call: .
v_call: TRBV2
j_call: TRBJ1-2
clone_size: .
cdr3_length: 16
cdr3_nt: TGTGCCAGCAGGCCGAACCCAAGCCCCATTAACTATGGCTACACCTTC
cdr3_aa: CASRPNPSPINYGYTF

d_call: TRBD2
v_call: TRBV6-1
j_call: TRBJ2-7
clone_size: .
cdr3_length: 14
cdr3_nt: TGTGCCAGCGTTAGGCTAGCGGGAGTTTACGAGCAGTACTTC
cdr3_aa: CASVRLAGVYEQYF

d_call: .
v_call: TRBV28
j_call: TRBJ1-1
clone_size: .
cdr3_length: 13
cdr3_nt: TGTGCCAGCAGTATCGGGGTTTACACTGAAGCTTTCTTT
cdr3_aa: CASSIGVYTEAFF

d_call: .
v_call: TRBV28
j_call: TRBJ1-4
clone_size: .
cdr3_length: 14
cdr3_nt: TGTGCCAGCACCCCGGGGGGATCTAATGAAAAACTGTTTTTT
cdr3_aa: CASTPGGSNEKLFF

d_call: TRBD2
v_call: TRBV2
j_call: TRBJ2-2
clone_size: .
cdr3_length: 17
cdr3_nt: TGTGCCAGCGGAGGACTAGCGGGAGTGCTGAACACCGGGGAGCTGTTTTTT
cdr3_aa: CASGGLAGVLNTGELFF

d_call: .
v_call: TRBV7-3
j_call: TRBJ2-7
clone_size: .
cdr3_length: 16
cdr3_nt: TGTGCCAGCAGCTTAGGCCTCCCCTCGTCGGGCTACGAGCAGTACTTC
cdr3_aa: CASSLGLPSSGYEQYF

d_call: TRBD1
v_call: TRBV11-2
j_call: TRBJ1-1
clone_size: .
cdr3_length: 16
cdr3_nt: TGTGCCAGCAGCAATTCCGGGACAGCTCTTGGGGCTGAAGCTTTCTTT
cdr3_aa: CASSNSGTALGAEAFF

d_call: .
v_call: TRBV7-8
j_call: TRBJ2-2
clone_size: few
cdr3_length: 18
cdr3_nt: TGTGCCAGCAGCCCCCCGTTTCGGTTTGGGGGCACCACCGGGGAGCTGTTTTTT
cdr3_aa: CASSPPFRFGGTTGELFF

d_call: .
v_call: TRBV27
j_call: TRBJ1-4
clone_size: .
cdr3_length: 13
cdr3_nt: TGTGCCAGCAGCCGTGTAAAAAATGAAAAACTGTTTTTT
cdr3_aa: CASSRVKNEKLFF

d_call: .
v_call: TRBV7-3
j_call: TRBJ2-3
clone_size: .
cdr3_length: 14
cdr3_nt: TGTGCCTCCAAGGGCGGGTTAAGCACAGATACGCAGTATTTT
cdr3_aa: CASKGGLSTDTQYF

d_call: TRBD1
v_call: TRBV5-1
j_call: TRBJ2-5
clone_size: .
cdr3_length: 14
cdr3_nt: TGCGCCAGCAGCAACCAGGGGGTCGGTGAGACCCAGTACTTC
cdr3_aa: CASSNQGVGETQYF

d_call: .
v_call: TRBV30
j_call: TRBJ2-2
clone_size: .
cdr3_length: 15
cdr3_nt: TGTGCCTGGAGTAGTAGGACAGTAGTTGGCGGGGAGCTGTTTTTT
cdr3_aa: CAWSSRTVVGGELFF

d_call: TRBD2
v_call: TRBV7-8
j_call: TRBJ2-1
clone_size: .
cdr3_length: 15
cdr3_nt: TGTGCCAGCAGCTCACGGGAGGGCCTCTACAATGAGCAGTTCTTC
cdr3_aa: CASSSREGLYNEQFF

d_call: .
v_call: TRBV11-2
j_call: TRBJ1-2
clone_size: .
cdr3_length: 17
cdr3_nt: TGTGCCAGCAGTTACCCGGACAGACCCGAAGCTAACTATGGCTACACCTTC
cdr3_aa: CASSYPDRPEANYGYTF

d_call: .
v_call: TRBV1
j_call: TRBJ2-7
clone_size: .
cdr3_length: 17
cdr3_nt: TGCACCAGCAGCCACGGACTAGCGGGAGTATTTTCCTACGAGCAGTACTTC
cdr3_aa: CTSSHGLAGVFSYEQYF

d_call: .
v_call: TRBV30
j_call: TRBJ2-6
clone_size: .
cdr3_length: 13
cdr3_nt: TGTGCCTGCGGGGGCTCTGGGGCCAACGTCCTGACTTTC
cdr3_aa: CACGGSGANVLTF

d_call: TRBD2
v_call: TRBV13
j_call: TRBJ2-5
clone_size: .
cdr3_length: 16
cdr3_nt: TGTGCCAGCAGCCAAAGCGGGAGATCTTTTTCGGAGACCCAGTACTTC
cdr3_aa: CASSQSGRSFSETQYF

d_call: TRBD2
v_call: TRBV6-5
j_call: TRBJ2-5
clone_size: .
cdr3_length: 15
cdr3_nt: TGTGCCAGCAGTTATCTCGGACTAGCGGGAGGGACCCAGTACTTC
cdr3_aa: CASSYLGLAGGTQYF

d_call: .
v_call: TRBV6-6
j_call: TRBJ1-2
clone_size: .
cdr3_length: 14
cdr3_nt: TGTGCCAGCAGCTTCTGGACAGCGGAGGTTGGCTACACCTTC
cdr3_aa: CASSFWTAEVGYTF

d_call: TRBD2
v_call: TRBV5-6
j_call: TRBJ2-2
clone_size: few
cdr3_length: 17
cdr3_nt: TGTGCCAGCAGCTTGGTTCGTGGGGAGGGAGACACCGGGGAGCTGTTTTTT
cdr3_aa: CASSLVRGEGDTGELFF

d_call: TRBD1
v_call: TRBV5-4
j_call: TRBJ1-6
clone_size: .
cdr3_length: 14
cdr3_nt: TGTGCCAGCAGCGACGGGGACAGGGCTTCACCCCTCCACTTT
cdr3_aa: CASSDGDRASPLHF

d_call: .
v_call: TRBV7-7
j_call: TRBJ2-5
clone_size: .
cdr3_length: 15
cdr3_nt: TGTGCTAGCAGCCCAGGACAGACGAAAGGGGAGACCCAGTACTTC
cdr3_aa: CASSPGQTKGETQYF

d_call: TRBD2
v_call: TRBV5-6
j_call: TRBJ2-3
clone_size: .
cdr3_length: 15
cdr3_nt: TGTGCCAGCAGCTCGGCCCTAGCGGACACAGATACGCAGTATTTT
cdr3_aa: CASSSALADTDTQYF